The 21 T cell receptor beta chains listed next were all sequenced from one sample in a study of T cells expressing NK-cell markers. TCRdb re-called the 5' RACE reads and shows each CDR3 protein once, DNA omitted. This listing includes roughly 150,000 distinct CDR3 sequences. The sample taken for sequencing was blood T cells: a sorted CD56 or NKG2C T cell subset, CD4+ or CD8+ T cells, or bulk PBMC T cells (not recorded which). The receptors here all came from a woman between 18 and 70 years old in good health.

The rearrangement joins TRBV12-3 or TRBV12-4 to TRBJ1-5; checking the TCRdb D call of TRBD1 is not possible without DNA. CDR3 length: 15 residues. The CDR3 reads CASSIRDRGHQPQHF.

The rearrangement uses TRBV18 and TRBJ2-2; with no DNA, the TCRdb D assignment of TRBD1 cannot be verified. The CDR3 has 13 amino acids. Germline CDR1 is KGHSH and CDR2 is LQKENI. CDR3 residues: CASSRAGTGELFF.

The CDR3 region is CSAPRGVSLNQPQHF. This chain links TRBV20-1 with TRBJ1-5; TCRdb picks TRBD1, but there is no DNA to check that call. CDR1 and CDR2 from the germline V gene are DFQATT and SNEGSKA (reference sequence). CDR3 length equals 15 residues.

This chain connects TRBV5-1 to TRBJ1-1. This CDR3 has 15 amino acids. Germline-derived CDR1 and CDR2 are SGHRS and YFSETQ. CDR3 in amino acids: CASSFSLEVITEAFF.

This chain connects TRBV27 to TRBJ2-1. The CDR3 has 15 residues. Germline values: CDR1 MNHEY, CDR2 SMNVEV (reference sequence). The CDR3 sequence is CASSLSVGVYNEQFF.

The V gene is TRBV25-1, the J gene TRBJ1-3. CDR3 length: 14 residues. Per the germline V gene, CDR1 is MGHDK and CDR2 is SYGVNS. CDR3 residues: CASSDTGPGNTIYF.

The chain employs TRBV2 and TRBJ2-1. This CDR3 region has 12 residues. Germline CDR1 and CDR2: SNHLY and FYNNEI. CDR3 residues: CASSKTNNEQFF. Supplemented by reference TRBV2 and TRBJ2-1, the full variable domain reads EPEVTQTPSHQVTQMGQEVILRCVPISNHLYFYWYRQILGQKVEFLVSFYNNEISEKSEIFDDQFSVERPDGSNFTLKIRSTKLEDSAMYFCASSKTNNEQFFGPGTRLTVL.

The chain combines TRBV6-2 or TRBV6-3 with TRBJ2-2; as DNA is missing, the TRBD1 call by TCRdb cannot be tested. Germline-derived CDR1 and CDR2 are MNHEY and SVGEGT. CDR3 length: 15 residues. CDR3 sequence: CASSGQGMGTGELFF.

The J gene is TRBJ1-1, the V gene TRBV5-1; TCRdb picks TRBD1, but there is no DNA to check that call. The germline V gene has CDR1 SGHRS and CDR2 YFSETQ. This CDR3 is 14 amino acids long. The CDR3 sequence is CASSEGQMNTEAFF.

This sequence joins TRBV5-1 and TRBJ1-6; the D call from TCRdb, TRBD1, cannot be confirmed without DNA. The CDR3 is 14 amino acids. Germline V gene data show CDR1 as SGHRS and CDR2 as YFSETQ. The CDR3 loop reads CASRVRDGNSPLHF.

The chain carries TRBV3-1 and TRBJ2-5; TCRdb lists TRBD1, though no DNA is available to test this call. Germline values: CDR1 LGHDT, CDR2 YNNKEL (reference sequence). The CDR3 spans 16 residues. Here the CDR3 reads CASSQYRGQSGETQYF.

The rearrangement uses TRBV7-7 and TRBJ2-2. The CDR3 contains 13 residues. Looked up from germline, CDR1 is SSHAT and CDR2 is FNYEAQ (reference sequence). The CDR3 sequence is CASSLAFAGELFF.

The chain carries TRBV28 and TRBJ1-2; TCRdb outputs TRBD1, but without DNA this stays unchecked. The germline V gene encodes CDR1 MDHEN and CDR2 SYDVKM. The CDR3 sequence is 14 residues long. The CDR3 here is CASSLGGAKNGYTF.

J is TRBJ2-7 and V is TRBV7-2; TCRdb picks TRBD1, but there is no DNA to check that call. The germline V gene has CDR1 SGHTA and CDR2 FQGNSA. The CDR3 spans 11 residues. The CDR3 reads CASSRTGEQYF.

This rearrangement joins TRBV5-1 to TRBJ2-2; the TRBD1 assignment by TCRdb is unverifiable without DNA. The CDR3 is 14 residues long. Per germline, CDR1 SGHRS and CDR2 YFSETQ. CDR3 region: CASRIGQGPGELFF.

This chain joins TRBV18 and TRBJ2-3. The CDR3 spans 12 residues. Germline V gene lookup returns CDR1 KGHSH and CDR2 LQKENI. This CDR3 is CASSPPLDTQYF.

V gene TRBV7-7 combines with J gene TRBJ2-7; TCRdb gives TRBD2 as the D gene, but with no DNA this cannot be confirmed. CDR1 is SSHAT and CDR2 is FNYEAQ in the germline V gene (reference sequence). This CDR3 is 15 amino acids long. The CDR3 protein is CASSPDSGSPYEQYF.

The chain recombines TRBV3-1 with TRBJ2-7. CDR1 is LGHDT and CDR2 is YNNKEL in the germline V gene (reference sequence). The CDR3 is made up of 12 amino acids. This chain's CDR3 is CASTQTGNEQYF.

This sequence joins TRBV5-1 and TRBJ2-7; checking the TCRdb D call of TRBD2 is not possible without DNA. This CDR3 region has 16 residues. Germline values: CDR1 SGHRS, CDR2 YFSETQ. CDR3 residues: CASSSFSAGDDYEQYF.

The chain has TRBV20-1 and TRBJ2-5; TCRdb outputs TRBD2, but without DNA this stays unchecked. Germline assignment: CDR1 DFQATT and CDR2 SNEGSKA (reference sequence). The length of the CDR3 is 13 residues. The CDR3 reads CSALTRLQETQYF.

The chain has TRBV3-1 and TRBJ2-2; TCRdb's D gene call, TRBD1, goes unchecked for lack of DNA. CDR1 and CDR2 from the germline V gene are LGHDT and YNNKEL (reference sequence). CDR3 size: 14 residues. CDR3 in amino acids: CASREGANTGELFF.